A selection of T cell receptor beta chains follows, all from one sample in a study of blood T cell repertoires in COVID-19. Some clones are missing from TCRdb's copy, which holds only in-frame ones; the method was immunoSEQ multiplex PCR. The sample shows about 380,000 clones, around 90% of them seen only once. Sample: peripheral blood. Receptors were obtained from a man between 18 and 29 years old with active or convalescent COVID-19. Each CDR3 is given with its conserved first and last residue. D genes are given only for firm matches. The size of a clone is reported for some rows only, either as once, few or many, or as a class for expanded clones.

. . 16 TRBJ2-5 TRBV15 TGTGCCACCAGCAGAGACCCCATGCAGTCCCAAGAGACCCAGTACTTC CATSRDPMQSQETQYF
. . 16 TRBJ2-2 TRBV19 TGTGCCAGTAGTACCCAAACAGGGTACCCCACCGGGGAGCTGTTTTTT CASSTQTGYPTGELFF
. . 17 TRBJ1-4 TRBV4-3 TGCGCCAGCAGCCAAGGGGCCACCGGGACAACTAATGAAAAACTGTTTTTT CASSQGATGTTNEKLFF
. . 15 TRBJ2-2 TRBV5-6 TGTGCCAGCAGCTCCCTTTCGGCGAACACCGGGGAGCTGTTTTTT CASSSLSANTGELFF
TRBD1 . 14 TRBJ2-7 TRBV28 TGTGCCAGCAGTAGGCGGACAGGGCGCTACGAGCAGTACTTC CASSRRTGRYEQYF
. . 15 TRBJ2-1 TRBV29-1 TGCAGCGTTGAAAGTGGGCGAAGCTCCTACAATGAGCAGTTCTTC CSVESGRSSYNEQFF
. . 15 TRBJ2-1 TRBV27 TGTGCCAGCAGTTTTTTAGGACAGAACTACAATGAGCAGTTCTTC CASSFLGQNYNEQFF
TRBD1 . 16 TRBJ1-2 TRBV28 TGTGCCAGCAGTTTGGGAGACAGGGGGCGAAGCTATGGCTACACCTTC CASSLGDRGRSYGYTF
TRBD1 . 14 TRBJ1-2 TRBV7-9 TGTGCCAGCAGCTCCCACGGGACAGGGTATGGCTACACCTTC CASSSHGTGYGYTF
TRBD2 . 14 TRBJ2-5 TRBV29-1 TGCAGCGTTGAAGATTCTCGGGAGGGACAGACCCAGTACTTC CSVEDSREGQTQYF
. . 13 TRBJ1-5 TRBV19 TGTGCCAGCCGACCGGGGGGCAATCAGCCCCAGCATTTT CASRPGGNQPQHF
. . 14 TRBJ1-4 TRBV7-6 TGTGCCAGCAGCAAACAGGCTACTAATGAAAAACTGTTTTTT CASSKQATNEKLFF
TRBD1 once 15 TRBJ2-2 TRBV28 TGTGCCAGCAGTTCTCCGGGACAGATCACCGGGGAGCTGTTTTTT CASSSPGQITGELFF
. . 13 TRBJ2-7 TRBV6-5 TGTGCCAGCAGCGGACAGAGCTCCTACGAGCAGTACTTC CASSGQSSYEQYF
TRBD1 . 13 TRBJ1-2 TRBV6-5 TGTGCCAGCACCCATAGGACAGGCTATGGCTACACCTTC CASTHRTGYGYTF
. . 15 TRBJ2-2 TRBV7-2 TGTGCCAGCAGCTTGGGGGGAGCGAACACCGGGGAGCTGTTTTTT CASSLGGANTGELFF
. . 17 TRBJ1-4 TRBV4-3 TGCGCCAGCAGCCTTTTGGGGGGGGGCCCCTCCGGTGAAAAACTGTTTTTT CASSLLGGGPSGEKLFF
. . 15 TRBJ1-4 TRBV2 TGTGCCAGTCTCCTAACGGGGTTGTTAAGGGAAAAACTGTTTTTT CASLLTGLLREKLFF
TRBD1 . 14 TRBJ1-1 TRBV6-5 TGTGCCAGCAGTTGGACAGGGGGGAACACTGAAGCTTTCTTT CASSWTGGNTEAFF
TRBD2 . 13 TRBJ2-7 TRBV18 TGTGCCAGCGCCTCCGGGGGGTCCTACGAGCAGTACTTC CASASGGSYEQYF
TRBD1 . 15 TRBJ1-3 TRBV2 TGTGCTTCAAGGGCAGGGGGGCGCTCTGGAAACACCATATATTTT CASRAGGRSGNTIYF
TRBD2 many 15 TRBJ2-1 TRBV11-2 TGTGCCAGCCTCCCGGGAGGGGCCTCCTACAATGAGCAGTTCTTC CASLPGGASYNEQFF
. . 14 TRBJ1-4 TRBV29-1 TGCAGCGTCCGGGGGTTGAGGTGGAATGAAAAACTGTTTTTT CSVRGLRWNEKLFF
. . 17 TRBJ1-1 TRBV15 TGTGCCACCAGCAGAGTTCCCCCCCCAGGGGACAACACTGAAGCTTTCTTT CATSRVPPPGDNTEAFF
TRBD1 . 15 TRBJ1-4 TRBV27 TGTGCCAGCAGTAACCGGGACAGGTATAATGAAAAACTGTTTTTT CASSNRDRYNEKLFF
TRBD2 . 14 TRBJ2-1 TRBV7-9 TGTGCCAGCAGCGGGACTAGCGCAAGAAATGAGCAGTTCTTC CASSGTSARNEQFF
TRBD2 . 13 TRBJ2-3 TRBV6-5 TGTGCCAGCAGTCCTACGGGGGGGGGTACGCAGTATTTT CASSPTGGGTQYF
. . 15 TRBJ1-2 TRBV19 TGTGCCAGTAGTACGCCGGGGGGGATAAACTATGGCTACACCTTC CASSTPGGINYGYTF
TRBD1 . 14 TRBJ1-4 TRBV7-9 TGTGCCAGCAGCTATCAGGGGGCGCGTGAAAAACTGTTTTTT CASSYQGAREKLFF
TRBD1 . 16 TRBJ2-7 TRBV27 TGTGCCAGCAGTTTAGCCGGGACAGGGGTAGATGACGAGCAGTACTTC CASSLAGTGVDDEQYF
. . 13 TRBJ1-2 TRBV6-2/TRBV6-3 TGTGCCAGCAGTGTGGACAGCAGATATGGCTACACCTTC CASSVDSRYGYTF
. . 14 TRBJ1-6 TRBV9 TGTGCCAGCAGCGTAGTAGGGGTAAATTCACCCCTCCACTTT CASSVVGVNSPLHF
TRBD2 . 15 TRBJ2-1 TRBV9 TGTGCCAGCAGCGAAAGCGGGGTGGGATACAATGAGCAGTTCTTC CASSESGVGYNEQFF
. . 14 TRBJ2-1 TRBV7-9 TGTGCCAGCAGCCTCCTCAGGGCAAACAATGAGCAGTTCTTC CASSLLRANNEQFF
TRBD2 . 14 TRBJ2-5 TRBV2 TGTGCCAGCAGTGAAACTAGCGGGCAAGAGACCCAGTACTTC CASSETSGQETQYF
TRBD2 . 18 TRBJ2-5 TRBV7-2 TGTGCCAGCAGACACCGTCGGGCTAGCGGGGGGGCCGGAGAGACCCAGTACTTC CASRHRRASGGAGETQYF
TRBD2 once 15 TRBJ2-7 TRBV5-1 TGCGCCAGCAGCTTTGGGTCAGCGGGAGGATACGAGCAGTACTTC CASSFGSAGGYEQYF
. few 13 TRBJ1-1 TRBV7-9 TGTGCCAGCAGCTTATTAGGGGAGCGGGAGGCTTTCTTT CASSLLGEREAFF
. few 13 TRBJ1-1 TRBV7-6 TGTGCCAGCAGCCACACCTTTAACACTGAAGCTTTCTTT CASSHTFNTEAFF
TRBD1 . 10 TRBJ1-3 TRBV25-1 TGTGCCAGCTTCTACAGGGGTGGGTATTTT CASFYRGGYF
TRBD1 . 13 TRBJ1-1 TRBV29-1 TGCAGCGTACGAGGGACAGGGAGTCCTGTAGCTTTCTTT CSVRGTGSPVAFF
. . 14 TRBJ1-1 TRBV7-9 TGTGCCAGCAGCTCAGGACAGAAGAACACTGAAGCTTTCTTT CASSSGQKNTEAFF
. . 14 TRBJ1-5 TRBV6-5 TGTGCCAGCAGACCTCGACAGTGGGATCAGCCCCAGCATTTT CASRPRQWDQPQHF
TRBD1 . 16 TRBJ1-2 TRBV7-6 TGTGCCAGCAGCTCGGCCCCCGGGACAGGGTCCTATGGCTACACCTTC CASSSAPGTGSYGYTF
. . 13 TRBJ1-2 TRBV2 TGTGCCAGCAGTGAAGAGAGGGACAAAGGCTACACCTTC CASSEERDKGYTF
TRBD2 . 15 TRBJ2-3 TRBV10-3 TGTGCCATCAGTGACCCGGGAGGGAGAACAGATACGCAGTATTTT CAISDPGGRTDTQYF
TRBD2 . 14 TRBJ2-3 TRBV18 TGTGCCAGCTCACCGGCTAGCGGGACAGATACGCAGTATTTT CASSPASGTDTQYF
. . 15 TRBJ1-4 TRBV9 TGTGCCAGCAGCGCCTGGGGCACCCAAAATGAAAAACTGTTTTTT CASSAWGTQNEKLFF
TRBD2 once 14 TRBJ2-7 TRBV11-1 TGTGCCAGCAGCTTATGGGGGGGCTCCTACGAGCAGTACTTC CASSLWGGSYEQYF
. . 13 TRBJ2-7 TRBV7-2 TGTGCCAGCAGCTTAGTTCCGGGAAACGAGCAGTACTTC CASSLVPGNEQYF
. . 16 TRBJ1-2 TRBV7-2 TGTGCCAGCAGCTGGGGGCCAACTCTTGGGTTAGGTGGCTACACCTTC CASSWGPTLGLGGYTF
TRBD1 . 18 TRBJ1-6 TRBV2 TGTGCCAGCCAGAGGGGGGTCAGGGGGATTTCCTATAATTCACCCCTCCACTTT CASQRGVRGISYNSPLHF
. . 20 TRBJ1-2 TRBV5-1 TGCGCCAGCAGCCATCTTCGCCTGGACAGAAAGATGCGGGCCCCCTATGGCTACACCTTC CASSHLRLDRKMRAPYGYTF
. . 11 TRBJ2-7 TRBV7-9 TGTGCCAGCACCCTAGACTACGAGCAGTACTTC CASTLDYEQYF
TRBD2 few 14 TRBJ2-1 TRBV28 TGTGCCAGCAGTTCCGGCGGGGGGGGCAATGAGCAGTTCTTC CASSSGGGGNEQFF
. . 14 TRBJ2-3 TRBV19 TGTGCCAGTAGTATTGGGCTAAGCACAGATACGCAGTATTTT CASSIGLSTDTQYF
. . 13 TRBJ1-1 TRBV9 TGTGCCAGCAGCGTCACACCGAACACTGAAGCTTTCTTT CASSVTPNTEAFF
TRBD1 . 14 TRBJ1-2 TRBV10-2 TGCGCCAGCAGTGAGTCGCCAGGGGGCTATGGCTACACCTTC CASSESPGGYGYTF
. . 11 TRBJ2-7 TRBV30 TGTGCCTGGAGTGATCGGAGTAGAGAGTACTTC CAWSDRSREYF